This record covers a single T cell receptor beta chain. The antigen remains undetermined. These data come from a study of T cell responses to AZD1222 COVID-19 vaccine. Findings and limits, study-wide: With dominance at 160-218 and 743-854, vaccine-associated CD4 TCRs spanned spike. Sampling that yielded the repertoires occurred only after the peak T cell response. Possibly, clonal diversity was underestimated; donors were largely white British and included more females.

V was clipped by 6 bases and J by 0 bases; unmatched bases: 7. Germline V gene data show CDR1 as MNHEY and CDR2 as SVGEGT. The CDR3 totals 15 residues. Only in-frame clones appear in the TCRdb table, and some are missing; sequencing was by immunoSEQ multiplex PCR. The profile shows fewer than 250,000 clones, about 93% of them singletons. V and J are TRBV6-2 or TRBV6-3 and TRBJ1-1, with TRBD1 matching over 7 bases. Here the sequenced sample was peripheral blood, taken on day 0 of MenACWY control vaccination. The TCR comes from an adult in good health. This CDR3 reads CASRPMGQMNTEAFF. The CDR3 DNA reads TGTGCCAGCAGACCTATGGGACAGATGAACACTGAAGCTTTCTTT.